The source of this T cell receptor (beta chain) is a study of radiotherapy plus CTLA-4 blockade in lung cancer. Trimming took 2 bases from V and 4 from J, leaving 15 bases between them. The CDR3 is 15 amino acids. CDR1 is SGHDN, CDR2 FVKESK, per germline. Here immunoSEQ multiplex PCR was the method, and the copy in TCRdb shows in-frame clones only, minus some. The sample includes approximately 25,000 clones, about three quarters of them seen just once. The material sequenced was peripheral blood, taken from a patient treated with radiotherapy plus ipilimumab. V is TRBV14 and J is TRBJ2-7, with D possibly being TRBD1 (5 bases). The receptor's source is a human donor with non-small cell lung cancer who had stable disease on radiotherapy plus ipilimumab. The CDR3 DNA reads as TGTGCCAGCAGCCAACAGTCAGGGTTTTGGTACGAGCAGTACTTC. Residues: CASSQQSGFWYEQYF.